This T cell receptor beta chain was identified in a study of blood T cells in healthy people across ages. CDR1 is SGDLS, CDR2 YYNGEE, per germline. Trimming stripped 1 base from V and 3 bases from J, with 10 bases between. CDR3 length equals 14 residues. This clonotype was seen a handful of times. PBMCs were isolated at a quantity of at least 6.5 million per sample. Combining a sample-barcoded 5' primer with a J-beta primer mix, a second PCR ran for roughly 7 to 12 cycles. TCRdb redid the calling of the 5' RACE reads with MiXCR, one entry per CDR3 protein. Here the sample spans around 1,900,000 distinct CDR3 sequences, about two fifths being singletons.

Material for sequencing was blood. This receptor was obtained from a human donor in good health. This chain joins TRBV9 and TRBJ2-5; D is perhaps TRBD2 (6 bases). CDR3 sequence reads: CASSVTSPKETQYF. CDR3 nucleotide sequence: TGTGCCAGCAGCGTAACTAGCCCGAAAGAGACCCAGTACTTC.